The present T cell receptor (beta chain) was sequenced within a study of blood T cell repertoires in COVID-19. Across the whole study: Sites in the United States, Italy and Spain provided acute and convalescent COVID-19 samples. The analysed material was cDNA or gDNA that came from T cells, B-cell-depleted T cells, or PBMCs.

This clone has only one observation. This CDR3 contains 13 residues. V lost 4 bases, J lost 2 bases, and 4 bases stayed unmatched. Germline V gene sequence: CDR1 GTSNPN, CDR2 SVGIG (reference sequence). Per the original methods: The assay estimated nucleated cells by amplifying reference gene primers. This table comes from immunoSEQ multiplex PCR, and its TCRdb copy is limited to in-frame clones, with some not included. The V and J calls and clone size were taken over from that table, and D and trimming were inferred from the DNA. The sample lists about 170,000 clones; approximately 82% were seen once.

This chain joins TRBV30 and TRBJ1-1, with 7 bases lining up with TRBD1. Sequencing was carried out using peripheral blood. The receptor was derived from a woman aged 70-85 years who had recovered from COVID-19. CDR3 DNA sequence: TGTGCCTGGACGGGACAGAGAAACACTGAAGCTTTCTTT. Translation gives CAWTGQRNTEAFF.